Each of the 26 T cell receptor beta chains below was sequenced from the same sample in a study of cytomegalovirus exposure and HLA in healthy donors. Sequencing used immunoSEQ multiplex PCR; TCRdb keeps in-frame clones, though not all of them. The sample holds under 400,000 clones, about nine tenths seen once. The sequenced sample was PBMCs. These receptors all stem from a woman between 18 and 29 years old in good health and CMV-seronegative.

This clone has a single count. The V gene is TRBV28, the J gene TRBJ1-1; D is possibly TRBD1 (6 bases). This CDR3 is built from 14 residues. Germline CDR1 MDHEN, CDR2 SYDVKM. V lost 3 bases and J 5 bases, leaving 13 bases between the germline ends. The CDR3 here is CASSFRGRETEAFF. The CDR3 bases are TGTGCCAGCAGTTTCAGGGGAAGGGAGACTGAAGCTTTCTTT. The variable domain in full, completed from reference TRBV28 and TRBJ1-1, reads DVKVTQSSRYLVKRTGEKVFLECVQDMDHENMFWYRQDPGLGLRLIYFSYDVKMKEKGDIPEGYSVSREKKERFSLILESASTNQTSMYLCASSFRGRETEAFFGQGTRLTVV.

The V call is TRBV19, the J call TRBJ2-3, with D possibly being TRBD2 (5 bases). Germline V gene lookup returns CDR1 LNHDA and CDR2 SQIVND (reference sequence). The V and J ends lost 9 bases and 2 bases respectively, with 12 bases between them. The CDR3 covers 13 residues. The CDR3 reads CASASTSTDTQYF. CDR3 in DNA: TGTGCCAGCGCTAGCACATCCACAGATACGCAGTATTTT.

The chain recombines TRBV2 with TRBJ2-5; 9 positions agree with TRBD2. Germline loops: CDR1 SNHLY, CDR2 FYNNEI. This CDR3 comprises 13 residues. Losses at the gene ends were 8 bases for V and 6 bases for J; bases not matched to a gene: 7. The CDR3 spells CASSSGGTKTQYF. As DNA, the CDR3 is TGTGCCAGCTCCAGCGGGGGGACAAAGACCCAGTACTTC.

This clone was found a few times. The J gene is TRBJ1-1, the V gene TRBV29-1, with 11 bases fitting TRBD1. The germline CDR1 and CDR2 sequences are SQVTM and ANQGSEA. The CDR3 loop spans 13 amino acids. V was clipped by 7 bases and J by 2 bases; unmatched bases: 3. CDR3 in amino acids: CSGDRGGNTEAFF. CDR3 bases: TGCAGCGGGGACAGGGGGGGAAACACTGAAGCTTTCTTT.

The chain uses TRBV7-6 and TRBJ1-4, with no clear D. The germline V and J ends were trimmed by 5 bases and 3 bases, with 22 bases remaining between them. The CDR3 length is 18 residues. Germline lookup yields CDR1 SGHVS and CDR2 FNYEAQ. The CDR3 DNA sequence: TGTGCCAGCAGCCTCCAACTCTTGCCCAACCCTTCTAATGAAAAACTGTTTTTT. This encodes CASSLQLLPNPSNEKLFF.

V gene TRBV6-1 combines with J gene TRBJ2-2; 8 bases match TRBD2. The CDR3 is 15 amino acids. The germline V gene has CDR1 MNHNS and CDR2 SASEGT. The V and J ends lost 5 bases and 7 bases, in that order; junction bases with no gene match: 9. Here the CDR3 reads CASSLTGLAGGELFF. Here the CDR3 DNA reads TGTGCCAGCAGTCTGACCGGGCTAGCGGGCGGGGAGCTGTTTTTT.

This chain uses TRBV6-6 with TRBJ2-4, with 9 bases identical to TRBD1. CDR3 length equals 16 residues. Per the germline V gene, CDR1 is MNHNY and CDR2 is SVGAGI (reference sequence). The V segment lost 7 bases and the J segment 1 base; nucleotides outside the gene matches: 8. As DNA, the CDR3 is TGTGCCAGCACCGGACAGGGGAGGAGGGCCAAAAACATTCAGTACTTC. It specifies CASTGQGRRAKNIQYF.

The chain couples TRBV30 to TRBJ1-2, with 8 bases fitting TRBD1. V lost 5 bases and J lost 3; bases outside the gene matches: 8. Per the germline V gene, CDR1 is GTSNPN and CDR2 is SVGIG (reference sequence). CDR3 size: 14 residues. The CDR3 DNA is TGTGCCTGGTGGACAGGGTTTGGGGACTATGGCTACACCTTC. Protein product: CAWWTGFGDYGYTF.

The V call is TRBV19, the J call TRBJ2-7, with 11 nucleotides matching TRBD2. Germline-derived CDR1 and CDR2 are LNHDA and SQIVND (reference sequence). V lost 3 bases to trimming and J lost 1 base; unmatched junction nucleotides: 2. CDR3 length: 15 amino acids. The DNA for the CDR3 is TGTGCCAGTAGTATTGGGACTAGCGGATCCTACGAGCAGTACTTC. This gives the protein CASSIGTSGSYEQYF.

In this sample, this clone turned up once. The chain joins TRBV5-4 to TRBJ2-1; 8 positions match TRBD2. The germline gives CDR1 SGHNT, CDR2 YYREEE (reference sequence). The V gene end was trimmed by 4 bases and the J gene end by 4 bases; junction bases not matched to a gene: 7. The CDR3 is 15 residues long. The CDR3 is CASSRAGVIYNEQFF. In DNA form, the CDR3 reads TGTGCCAGCAGCCGAGCGGGAGTGATATACAATGAGCAGTTCTTC.

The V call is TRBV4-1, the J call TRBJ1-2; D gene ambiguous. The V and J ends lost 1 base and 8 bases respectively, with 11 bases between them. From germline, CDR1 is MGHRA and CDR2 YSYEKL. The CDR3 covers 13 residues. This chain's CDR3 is CASSQGRNGGYTF. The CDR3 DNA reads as TGCGCCAGCAGCCAAGGGAGGAATGGGGGCTACACCTTC.

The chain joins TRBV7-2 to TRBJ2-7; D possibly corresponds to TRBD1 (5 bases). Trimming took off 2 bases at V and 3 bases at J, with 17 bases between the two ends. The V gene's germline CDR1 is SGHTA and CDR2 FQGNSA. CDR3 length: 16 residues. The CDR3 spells CASSLKSGRAFYEQYF. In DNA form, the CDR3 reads TGTGCCAGCAGCTTAAAGTCTGGCAGGGCCTTCTACGAGCAGTACTTC. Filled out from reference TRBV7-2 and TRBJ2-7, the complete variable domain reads GAGVSQSPSNKVTEKGKDVELRCDPISGHTALYWYRQSLGQGLEFLIYFQGNSAPDKSGLPSDRFSAERTGGSVSTLTIQRTQQEDSAVYLCASSLKSGRAFYEQYFGPGTRLTVT.

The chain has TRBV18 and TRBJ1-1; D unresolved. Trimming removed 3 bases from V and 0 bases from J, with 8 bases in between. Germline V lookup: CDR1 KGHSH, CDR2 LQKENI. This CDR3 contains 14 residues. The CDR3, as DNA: TGTGCCAGCTCACCGTCTAGCATGAACACTGAAGCTTTCTTT. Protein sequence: CASSPSSMNTEAFF.

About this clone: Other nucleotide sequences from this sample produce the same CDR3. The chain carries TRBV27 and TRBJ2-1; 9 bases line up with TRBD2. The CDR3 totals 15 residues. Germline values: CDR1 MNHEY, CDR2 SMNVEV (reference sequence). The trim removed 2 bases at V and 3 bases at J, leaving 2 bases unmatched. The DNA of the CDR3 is TGTGCCAGCAGTTTAGCGGGAGGGATCTACAATGAGCAGTTCTTC. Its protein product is CASSLAGGIYNEQFF.

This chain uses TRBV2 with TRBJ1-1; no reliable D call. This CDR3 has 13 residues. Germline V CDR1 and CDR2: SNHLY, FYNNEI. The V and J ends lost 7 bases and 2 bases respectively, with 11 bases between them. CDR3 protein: CASTITVNTEAFF. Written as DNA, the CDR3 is TGTGCCAGCACGATCACAGTCAACACTGAAGCTTTCTTT. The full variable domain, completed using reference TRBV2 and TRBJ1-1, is EPEVTQTPSHQVTQMGQEVILRCVPISNHLYFYWYRQILGQKVEFLVSFYNNEISEKSEIFDDQFSVERPDGSNFTLKIRSTKLEDSAMYFCASTITVNTEAFFGQGTRLTVV.

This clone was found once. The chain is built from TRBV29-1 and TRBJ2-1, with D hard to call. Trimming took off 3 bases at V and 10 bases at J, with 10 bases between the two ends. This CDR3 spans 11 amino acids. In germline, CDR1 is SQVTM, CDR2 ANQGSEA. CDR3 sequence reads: CSVDFSGEQFF. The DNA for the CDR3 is TGCAGCGTTGACTTTTCTGGCGAGCAGTTCTTC.

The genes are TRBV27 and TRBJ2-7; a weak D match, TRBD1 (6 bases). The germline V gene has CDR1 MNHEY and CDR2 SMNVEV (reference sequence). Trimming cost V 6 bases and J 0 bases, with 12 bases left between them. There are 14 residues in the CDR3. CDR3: CASRGARGSYEQYF. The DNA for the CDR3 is TGTGCCAGCAGGGGGGCCCGGGGCTCCTACGAGCAGTACTTC.

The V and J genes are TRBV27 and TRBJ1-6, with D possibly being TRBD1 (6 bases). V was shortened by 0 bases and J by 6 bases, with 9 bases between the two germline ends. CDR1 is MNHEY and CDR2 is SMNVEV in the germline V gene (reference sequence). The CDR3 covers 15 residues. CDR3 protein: CASSLSARGNSPLHF. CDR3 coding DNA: TGTGCCAGCAGTTTATCGGCCAGGGGTAATTCACCCCTCCACTTT.

The CDR3 nucleotides are TGTGCCAGCAGCAGAGCCGGGAGCCCGACAGCCAAAAACATTCAGTACTTC. Protein sequence: CASSRAGSPTAKNIQYF. This chain uses TRBV7-8 with TRBJ2-4; D might be TRBD2 (6 bases). The V and J ends lost 5 bases and 0 bases respectively, with 17 bases between them. The V gene's germline CDR1 is SGHVS and CDR2 FQNEAQ. The CDR3 has 17 amino acids.

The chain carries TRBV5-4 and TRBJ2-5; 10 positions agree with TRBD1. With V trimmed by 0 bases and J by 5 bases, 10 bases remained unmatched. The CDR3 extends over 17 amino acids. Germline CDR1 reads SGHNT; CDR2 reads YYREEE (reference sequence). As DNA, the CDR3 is TGTGCCAGCAGCTTGGACGTCGACAGGGGGCACAGGGAGACCCAGTACTTC. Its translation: CASSLDVDRGHRETQYF.

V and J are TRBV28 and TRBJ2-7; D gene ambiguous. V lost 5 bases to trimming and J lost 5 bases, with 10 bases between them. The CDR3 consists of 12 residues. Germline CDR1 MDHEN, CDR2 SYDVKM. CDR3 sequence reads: CASSQSPHEQYF. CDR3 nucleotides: TGTGCCAGCAGTCAGTCCCCCCACGAGCAGTACTTC.

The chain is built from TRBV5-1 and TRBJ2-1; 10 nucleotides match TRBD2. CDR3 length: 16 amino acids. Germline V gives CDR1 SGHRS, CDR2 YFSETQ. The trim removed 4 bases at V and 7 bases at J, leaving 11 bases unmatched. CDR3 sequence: CASSPPGLAGANEQFF. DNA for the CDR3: TGCGCCAGCAGCCCACCGGGGCTAGCGGGGGCAAATGAGCAGTTCTTC.

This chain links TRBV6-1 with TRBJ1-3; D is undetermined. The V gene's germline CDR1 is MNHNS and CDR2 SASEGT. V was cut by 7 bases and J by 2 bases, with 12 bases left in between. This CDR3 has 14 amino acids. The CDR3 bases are TGTGCCAGCATCACGGGGAGTGCTGGAAACACCATATATTTT. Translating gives CASITGSAGNTIYF.

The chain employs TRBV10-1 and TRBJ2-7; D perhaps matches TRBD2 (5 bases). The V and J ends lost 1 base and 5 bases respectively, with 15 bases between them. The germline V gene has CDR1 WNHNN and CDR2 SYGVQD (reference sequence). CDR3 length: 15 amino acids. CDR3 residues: CASSEFKGKEDEQYF. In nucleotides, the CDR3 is TGCGCCAGCAGTGAGTTTAAAGGGAAGGAGGACGAGCAGTACTTC.

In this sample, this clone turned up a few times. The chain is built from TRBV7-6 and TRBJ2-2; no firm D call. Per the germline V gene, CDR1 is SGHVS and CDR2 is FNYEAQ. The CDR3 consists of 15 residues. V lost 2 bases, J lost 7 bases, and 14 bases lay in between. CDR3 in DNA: TGTGCCAGCAGCTTAACGCCCGGGTCGGACGGGGAGCTGTTTTTT. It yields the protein CASSLTPGSDGELFF.

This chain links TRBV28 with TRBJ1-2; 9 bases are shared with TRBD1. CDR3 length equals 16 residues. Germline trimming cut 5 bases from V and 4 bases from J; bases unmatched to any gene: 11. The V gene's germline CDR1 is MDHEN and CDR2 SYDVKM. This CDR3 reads CASSTRGQGAAYGYTF. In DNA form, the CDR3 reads TGTGCCAGCAGTACAAGGGGACAGGGTGCTGCCTATGGCTACACCTTC.